Following are 18 T cell receptor beta chains from one sample sequenced in a study of blood T cells in healthy people across ages. It was with a sample-barcoded 5' primer and a J-beta primer mix that a second PCR of roughly 7 to 12 cycles was run. MiXCR was run by TCRdb on the 5' RACE reads, yielding one entry per CDR3 protein. The data show around 1.7 million distinct CDR3 sequences, roughly 27% seen once. The sample was blood. The receptors here all came from a woman in her twenties or thirties in good health.

This clonotype has at least ten counts. The chain links TRBV20-1 to TRBJ2-5; possible D gene TRBD1, 6 bases. This CDR3 contains 12 residues. Germline V gene data show CDR1 as DFQATT and CDR2 as SNEGSKA (reference sequence). V lost 5 bases and J 2 bases, leaving 9 bases between the germline ends. DNA of the CDR3: TGCAGTGCTGCTGACAGGCAAGAGACCCAGTACTTC. Protein: CSAADRQETQYF.

This clonotype was observed a handful of times. The chain couples TRBV28 to TRBJ2-3; D call uncertain. The germline V gene has CDR1 MDHEN and CDR2 SYDVKM. The V and J ends lost 2 bases and 4 bases respectively, with 10 bases between them. The CDR3 length is 14 residues. CDR3 amino acids: CASSLVRRPDTQYF. In nucleotides, the CDR3 is TGTGCCAGCAGTTTAGTCCGCCGGCCAGATACGCAGTATTTT.

This chain connects TRBV10-3 to TRBJ2-7; weak D call: TRBD1 (5 bases). Germline V CDR1 and CDR2: ENHRY, SYGVKD. This CDR3 contains 12 residues. Deletions cut 2 bases from V and 4 bases from J, with 6 bases between. CDR3 nucleotides: TGTGCCATCAGTGAGCAGGGATACGAGCAGTACTTC. The encoded protein is CAISEQGYEQYF.

The V and J genes are TRBV6-6 and TRBJ2-5; a possible D gene is TRBD2 (6 bases). Looked up from germline, CDR1 is MNHNY and CDR2 is SVGAGI (reference sequence). V lost 2 bases to trimming and J lost 4 bases, with 8 bases between them. The CDR3 runs 13 residues. CDR3 region: CASSYTSTETQYF. CDR3 in DNA: TGTGCCAGCAGTTACACTAGCACAGAGACCCAGTACTTC.

This clonotype was found many times. V usage is TRBV4-1 and J usage is TRBJ1-5; D may be TRBD1 (6 bases). This CDR3 contains 14 residues. Germline V gene lookup returns CDR1 MGHRA and CDR2 YSYEKL. The V and J ends lost 2 bases and 3 bases respectively, with 8 bases between them. In nucleotides, the CDR3 is TGCGCCAGCAGCCAATCAGGGGACAATCAGCCCCAGCATTTT. Residues: CASSQSGDNQPQHF.

This clonotype was detected many times. The V call is TRBV6-1, the J call TRBJ2-1; D might be TRBD2 (6 bases). CDR1 MNHNS and CDR2 SASEGT come from the germline V gene. The V gene lost 5 bases and the J gene lost 4 bases, with 15 bases spanning the gap. The CDR3 contains 15 residues. Written as DNA, the CDR3 is TGTGCCAGCAGTCCGGCGGGGCGAGCATACAATGAGCAGTTCTTC. Translated: CASSPAGRAYNEQFF.

The rearrangement joins TRBV7-9 to TRBJ2-1, with D tentatively TRBD1 (6 bases). The CDR3 runs 17 residues. CDR1 and CDR2 from the germline V gene are SEHNR and FQNEAQ (reference sequence). Trimming took off 5 bases at V and 13 bases at J, with 30 bases between the two ends. CDR3 in DNA: TGTGCCAGCAGCAGGGGGACCGGACCGATAATACAAGAGACCCAGTTCTTC. It yields the protein CASSRGTGPIIQETQFF.

This clonotype showed up just a few times. V and J are TRBV24-1 and TRBJ2-1; D unresolved. This CDR3 contains 14 residues. Trimming took off 4 bases at V and 0 bases at J, with 6 bases between the two ends. In germline, CDR1 is KGHDR, CDR2 SFDVKD. CDR3 sequence: CATSEGSSYNEQFF. Written as DNA, the CDR3 is TGTGCCACCAGTGAGGGCAGCTCCTACAATGAGCAGTTCTTC.

The chain uses TRBV25-1 and TRBJ2-3, with D hard to call. The germline V gene has CDR1 MGHDK and CDR2 SYGVNS. Trimming took 5 bases from V and 4 from J, leaving 13 bases between them. The CDR3 is 14 residues long. The CDR3 is CASSPPARADTQYF. CDR3 in DNA: TGTGCCAGCAGTCCTCCTGCGAGAGCAGATACGCAGTATTTT.

V usage is TRBV6-6 and J usage is TRBJ2-1; no firm D call. The CDR3 extends over 14 amino acids. The V gene lost 6 bases and the J gene lost 4 bases, with 13 bases spanning the gap. Germline V gives CDR1 MNHNY, CDR2 SVGAGI (reference sequence). The chain's CDR3 is CASSYAQNYNEQFF. CDR3 nucleotides: TGTGCCAGCAGCTACGCCCAGAATTACAATGAGCAGTTCTTC.

The chain combines TRBV7-2 with TRBJ2-5; 12 positions agree with TRBD2. CDR1 is SGHTA and CDR2 is FQGNSA in the germline V gene. V shed 6 bases, J shed 5 bases, and the junction held 10 bases outside the gene matches. This CDR3 spans 16 amino acids. The CDR3 sequence: CASRHAGLAGTETQYF. In DNA, the CDR3 is TGTGCCAGCAGGCATGCCGGACTAGCGGGAACGGAGACCCAGTACTTC.

This clonotype appeared many times. V and J are TRBV11-2 and TRBJ2-7; TRBD1 agrees at 9 bases. Germline loops: CDR1 SGHAT, CDR2 FQNNGV. The ends lost 5 bases at V and 3 bases at J; junction bases unmatched: 5. CDR3 length: 14 residues. CDR3 amino acids: CASSTRDRVYEQYF. The CDR3 DNA reads TGTGCCAGCAGCACCCGGGACAGGGTCTACGAGCAGTACTTC. Full variable domain (rest looked up from reference TRBV11-2 and TRBJ2-7): EAGVAQSPRYKIIEKRQSVAFWCNPISGHATLYWYQQILGQGPKLLIQFQNNGVVDDSQLPKDRFSAERLKGVDSTLKIQPAKLEDSAVYLCASSTRDRVYEQYFGPGTRLTVT.

The CDR3 DNA sequence: TGTGCCAGCAGTGATGTGGCACAAGAGACCCAGTACTTC. Amino acid sequence: CASSDVAQETQYF. The genes are TRBV2 and TRBJ2-5, with no clear D. V was trimmed by 3 bases and J by 2 bases, leaving 7 bases between them. From germline, CDR1 is SNHLY and CDR2 FYNNEI. The CDR3 extends over 13 amino acids.

The chain links TRBV20-1 to TRBJ2-1, with TRBD2 matching over 8 bases. J was trimmed by 7 bases and V by 1 base; bases with no gene match: 24. In germline, CDR1 is DFQATT, CDR2 SNEGSKA (reference sequence). CDR3 length: 20 amino acids. CDR3 loop: CSARGIRDLGEAGVFNEQFF. The CDR3 nucleotides read TGCAGTGCTAGAGGGATTCGGGACCTCGGTGAAGCGGGAGTGTTTAATGAGCAGTTCTTC.

This chain uses TRBV12-3 or TRBV12-4 with TRBJ2-1, with 10 bases identical to TRBD2. V gave up 7 bases and J gave up 7 bases; unmatched junction bases: 10. This CDR3 is built from 15 residues. CDR3 sequence: CASTLLAGRSNEQFF. CDR3 nucleotides: TGTGCCAGCACCTTACTAGCGGGAAGGTCTAATGAGCAGTTCTTC.

This clonotype was counted only a few times. V is TRBV20-1 and J is TRBJ2-3, with D hard to call. The CDR3 has 11 amino acids. In germline, CDR1 is DFQATT, CDR2 SNEGSKA (reference sequence). Trimming stripped 4 bases from V and 2 bases from J, with 4 bases between. The CDR3 is CSATLTDTQYF. In nucleotides, the CDR3 is TGCAGTGCTACCCTCACAGATACGCAGTATTTT.

This chain connects TRBV28 to TRBJ2-7; 8 nucleotides match TRBD2. CDR1 is MDHEN, CDR2 SYDVKM, per germline. This CDR3 contains 13 residues. Trimming took 9 bases from V and 4 from J; bases not matched to a gene: 8. The CDR3 protein is CASLRGGWYEQYF. The CDR3 DNA reads as TGTGCCAGTCTCCGGGGGGGATGGTACGAGCAGTACTTC.

Concerning this clonotype: This sequence may be a read error, since a much larger clone differs from it by one base. The chain couples TRBV20-1 to TRBJ1-2; TRBD1 is a possible D gene (5 bases). Germline assignment: CDR1 DFQATT and CDR2 SNEGSKA (reference sequence). V lost 3 bases and J lost 4, with 9 bases in between. The CDR3 sequence is 12 residues long. As DNA, the CDR3 is TGCAGTGCTAGTGGGGACGGCTATGGCTACACCTTC. Encoded protein: CSASGDGYGYTF.